This T cell receptor (beta chain) was captured by sequencing in a study of T cell responses to AZD1222 COVID-19 vaccine. Background on the study: Timing groups of about 4 and about 12 weeks for second doses were pooled.

Findings and limits, study-wide: A reported finding is that nearly half of spike-specific TCRs target unmutated variant regions. The sample set comprised mostly white British donors with more females, and clonal diversity was possibly underestimated.

The CDR3 is 13 amino acids. Germline-derived CDR1 and CDR2 are LGHDT and YNNKEL (reference sequence). Trimming removed 4 bases at V and 2 bases at J, with 8 bases between. Assay: immunoSEQ multiplex PCR; the TCRdb copy retains only in-frame clones and omits some. The table includes under 140,000 clones, about 81% detected once. Comment on this clone: Its cognate antigen is unknown.

This chain connects TRBV3-1 (or the pseudogene TRBV3-2) to TRBJ1-2, with D possibly matching TRBD1 (5 bases). The sequence was collected from an adult in good health. The sequencing here drew on peripheral blood, taken on day 0 of AZD1222 vaccination. The chain's CDR3 is CASSPGQNYGYTF. The CDR3, as DNA: TGTGCCAGCAGCCCGGGGCAGAACTATGGCTACACCTTC.